The sequence of this T cell receptor (beta chain) was determined in a study of breast tumors, draining lymph nodes, adjacent tissues. This clonotype was recorded many times. Antigen unknown. Notes on the study in general: Luminal-like breast cancer showed significantly greater tumor-nontumor repertoire similarity than basal-like breast cancer did.

A single record per CDR3 protein comes from TCRdb applying MiXCR to the multiplex PCR reads. Of tens of thousands of distinct CDR3 sequences in the sample, approximately 45% were seen once. The CDR3 is 16 amino acids. Germline values: CDR1 SGHRS, CDR2 YFSETQ. The junction had 8 bases not matched to a gene; V was cut back by 4 bases and J by 4 bases. Sequencing was performed on breast tumor tissue. This chain joins TRBV5-1 and TRBJ2-2; 9 bases agree with TRBD1. The receptor was isolated from a female donor with breast cancer. Some clones in this sample may be carry-over from other donors' samples. CDR3 nucleotide sequence: TGCGCCAGCAGCATCCGGGGGACAGGGACCACCGGGGAGCTGTTTTTT. Translation: CASSIRGTGTTGELFF.